A selection of T cell receptor beta chains follows, all from one sample in a study of blood T cell repertoires in COVID-19. Some clones are missing from TCRdb's copy, which holds only in-frame ones; the method was immunoSEQ multiplex PCR. The sample consists of fewer than 200,000 clones, 75% to 90% of them appearing once. Input material: PBMCs or T cells enriched from blood (not recorded which). Source of these receptors: a woman aged 45-59 years who had recovered from COVID-19. The CDR3 runs from the conserved cysteine through the conserved F or W.

j_call | v_call | cdr3_aa
TRBJ2-2 | TRBV9 | CASSRQSGPNTGELFF
TRBJ2-5 | TRBV6-2/TRBV6-3 | CASSYGKETQYF
TRBJ2-1 | TRBV6-6 | CASSYLGGFGGEQFF
TRBJ2-2 | TRBV28 | CASSLPRNTGELFF
TRBJ1-2 | TRBV18 | CASSPPGGWGYTF
TRBJ2-5 | TRBV11-3 | CASSFIRAGETQYF
TRBJ2-1 | TRBV9 | CASSSGGNWQFF
TRBJ1-2 | TRBV5-4 | CAGQTGLEYGYTF
TRBJ2-3 | TRBV5-1 | CASSGGTGGLDTQYF
TRBJ2-2 | TRBV4-3 | CASSQVWGGTGELFF
TRBJ2-2 | TRBV7-6 | CASSLSTGINTGELFF
TRBJ1-2 | TRBV7-9 | CASSGTSFRQGGYGYTF
TRBJ2-3 | TRBV25-1 | CASSPRKRADTQYF
TRBJ1-3 | TRBV25-1 | CASSEGGNIGMKF
TRBJ1-2 | TRBV5-1 | CASSPGDRAYGYTF
TRBJ2-2 | TRBV6-5 | CASIYGGQGARELFF
TRBJ2-5 | TRBV6-5 | CATREYETQYF
TRBJ1-2 | TRBV28 | CASSDKPPYGYTF
TRBJ1-1 | TRBV6-2/TRBV6-3 | CASSYAGGLTAEAFF
TRBJ1-1 | TRBV28 | CASRGTEAFF
TRBJ1-3 | TRBV27 | CASRGGGAGNTIYF
TRBJ2-2 | TRBV4-1 | CASSRNAGSGTGELFF
TRBJ1-2 | TRBV6-5 | CASRWDTSYGYTF
TRBJ2-3 | TRBV5-1 | CASSLEGVATDTQYF
TRBJ1-1 | TRBV9 | CASSVTITENTEAFF
TRBJ1-3 | TRBV5-6 | CASSLQGSGNTIYF
TRBJ2-3 | TRBV12-3/TRBV12-4 | CASSLGEGDTQYF
TRBJ2-2 | TRBV19 | CASNPSGNTGELFF
TRBJ1-4 | TRBV7-8 | CASSPNRDRINEKLFF
TRBJ1-2 | TRBV28 | CASRDGGSANYGYTF
TRBJ2-3 | TRBV28 | CASRIAGGGADTQYF
TRBJ1-3 | TRBV4-1 | CASSQFGTGSIFSGNTIYF
TRBJ1-2 | TRBV15 | CATSRAGNYGYTF
TRBJ2-5 | TRBV7-8 | CASSLLEIAGTFYF
TRBJ2-3 | TRBV5-1 | CASSLGDRGPQGTQYF
TRBJ1-2 | TRBV27 | CASAGREYGYTF
TRBJ2-3 | TRBV6-1 | CASSEVSGGADTQYF
TRBJ1-5 | TRBV6-1 | CASSERTALKAQHF
TRBJ1-4 | TRBV7-9 | CASSFPLPSTNEKLFF
TRBJ1-1 | TRBV9 | CASSVGGSQTEAFF
TRBJ1-1 | TRBV12-3/TRBV12-4 | CASGNPGQSEAFF
TRBJ1-3 | TRBV9 | CASSVVGGKGNTIYF
TRBJ2-1 | TRBV5-1 | CASSLGTSGSWQFF
TRBJ2-3 | TRBV24-1 | CATSERDRGIPSTDTQYF
TRBJ2-5 | TRBV28 | CASTYTGEKETQYF
TRBJ2-1 | TRBV19 | CASRLVGGNEQFF
TRBJ1-6 | TRBV19 | CASSTRQGFNSPLHF